The 20 T cell receptor beta chains in this list originate from one sample, sequenced in a study of regulatory T cells in long-lasting Graves disease. Time point noted: newly diagnosed GD, antithyroid drugs for less than 3 months. TCR sequences were obtained from RNA taken from PBMCs. To make TCR beta libraries, researchers used iRepertoire HTBI primers and Arm-PCR of CDR3 regions. TCRdb re-called the multiplex PCR reads with MiXCR, one entry per CDR3 protein. Among hundreds of thousands of distinct CDR3 sequences listed, around 17% were seen once. These records were also assigned to another study, of T cells in Graves' hyperthyroidism and ophthalmopathy.

The sample in question was peripheral blood mononuclear cells (PBMCs), obtained at new diagnosis, from a patient treated with antithyroid drugs. These receptors came from a man in his forties or fifties with Graves disease.

This clonotype has at least ten counts. The rearrangement uses TRBV5-1 and TRBJ2-3; 10 positions agree with TRBD2. Trimming cost V 3 bases and J 1 base; bases outside gene matches: 2. The length of the CDR3 is 15 residues. Germline V lookup: CDR1 SGHRS, CDR2 YFSETQ. The CDR3 loop reads CASSWSGGGTDTQYF. The CDR3 DNA follows: TGCGCCAGCAGCTGGAGCGGGGGGGGCACAGATACGCAGTATTTT.

V gene TRBV25-1 combines with J gene TRBJ2-3; D possibly corresponds to TRBD1 (7 bases). This CDR3 is built from 15 residues. Trimming left V 6 bases short and J 4 bases short, with 17 bases between. Per germline, CDR1 MGHDK and CDR2 SYGVNS. The CDR3 region has the DNA TGTGCCAGCAGCCCAGCGGAGGGGGCCTCAGATACGCAGTATTTT. This codes for CASSPAEGASDTQYF.

This clonotype was detected only a few times. This chain links TRBV19 with TRBJ2-7, with 8 bases lining up with TRBD1. Per germline, CDR1 LNHDA and CDR2 SQIVND (reference sequence). Trimming at V came to 5 bases and at J to 5 bases, leaving 11 bases not matched to a gene. The CDR3 runs 15 residues. CDR3 residues: CASSPWTGLGNEQYF. CDR3 coding DNA: TGTGCCAGTAGTCCATGGACAGGGCTCGGGAACGAGCAGTACTTC.

Worth noting for this clonotype: A much larger clone lies a single base off, so this may be a read error. The V call is TRBV10-3, the J call TRBJ1-1; D is perhaps TRBD1 (5 bases). Germline V gene data show CDR1 as ENHRY and CDR2 as SYGVKD. The CDR3 has 13 amino acids. The CDR3 nucleotides read TGTGCCACCGAGGGGTCCTCGAACGCTGAAGCTTTCTTT. It yields the protein CATEGSSNAEAFF.

This clonotype appeared many times. The chain links TRBV12-3 or TRBV12-4 to TRBJ2-3, with D unresolved. This CDR3 is 15 amino acids long. The V end lost 6 bases, the J end lost 4 bases, and 17 bases lay between the germline ends. In DNA form, the CDR3 reads TGTGCCAGCAGCCCCCTGATACGGAAAGCAGATACGCAGTATTTT. Residues: CASSPLIRKADTQYF.

This clonotype was counted ten times or more. The V gene is TRBV20-1, the J gene TRBJ2-1; D is possibly TRBD2 (6 bases). CDR1 and CDR2 from the germline V gene are DFQATT and SNEGSKA (reference sequence). This CDR3 has 12 residues. V dropped 3 bases and J dropped 3 bases, with 6 bases sitting between them. DNA for the CDR3: TGCAGTGCTAGGGACTACTACAATGAGCAGTTCTTC. The encoded protein is CSARDYYNEQFF.

The V gene is TRBV27, the J gene TRBJ1-5; D perhaps matches TRBD1 (6 bases). The germline V gene encodes CDR1 MNHEY and CDR2 SMNVEV (reference sequence). CDR3 size: 18 residues. Trimming removed 5 bases at V and 0 bases at J, with 20 bases between. For the CDR3, the DNA is TGTGCCAGCAGTGAAAAGAAACAGGGAGGGTATAGCAATCAGCCCCAGCATTTT. Encoded protein: CASSEKKQGGYSNQPQHF.

The chain recombines TRBV5-1 with TRBJ2-7, with D perhaps matching TRBD2 (5 bases). Germline CDR1 is SGHRS and CDR2 is YFSETQ. The CDR3 is 14 residues long. V was shortened by 3 bases and J by 3 bases, with 13 bases between the two germline ends. This CDR3 is CASSSSSQSYEQYF. The CDR3, as DNA: TGCGCCAGCAGCTCTTCTAGCCAGAGCTACGAGCAGTACTTC.

This clonotype showed up many times. The chain couples TRBV5-6 to TRBJ2-3; D uncertain. CDR3 length equals 16 residues. V lost 4 bases, J lost 0 bases, and 15 bases lay in between. CDR1 and CDR2 from the germline V gene are SGHDT and YYEEEE. The CDR3: CASSPIWDRSTDTQYF. As DNA, the CDR3 is TGTGCCAGCAGCCCGATTTGGGATAGGAGCACAGATACGCAGTATTTT. The full variable domain, completed using reference TRBV5-6 and TRBJ2-3, is DAGVTQSPTHLIKTRGQQVTLRCSPKSGHDTVSWYQQALGQGPQFIFQYYEEEERQRGNFPDRFSGHQFPNYSSELNVNALLLGDSALYLCASSPIWDRSTDTQYFGPGTRLTVL.

This clonotype occurred many times. The chain recombines TRBV6-1 with TRBJ2-7; D is unresolved. This CDR3 has 14 residues. The ends were cut back, 1 base at V and 2 bases at J, with 9 bases in the middle. In germline, CDR1 is MNHNS, CDR2 SASEGT. The CDR3 nucleotides are TGTGCCAGCAGTGAAGGGCCAGGCCCCTACGAGCAGTACTTC. Amino acids: CASSEGPGPYEQYF.

This clonotype showed up many times. The gene calls are TRBV7-9 and TRBJ1-3; the D gene is possibly TRBD1 (6 bases). CDR3 length: 15 residues. Trimming removed 5 bases from V and 0 bases from J, with 11 bases in between. CDR1 is SEHNR and CDR2 is FQNEAQ in the germline V gene (reference sequence). In DNA, the CDR3 is TGTGCCAGCAGCATATGGGACACCTCTGGAAACACCATATATTTT. Translated, it gives CASSIWDTSGNTIYF.

This chain joins TRBV11-2 and TRBJ2-3; 10 bases match TRBD1. V lost 4 bases and J lost 1; bases outside the gene matches: 8. Germline V gives CDR1 SGHAT, CDR2 FQNNGV. The CDR3 loop spans 17 amino acids. The CDR3 reads CASSSGQGEPRTDTQYF. As DNA, the CDR3 is TGTGCCAGCAGCTCAGGACAGGGGGAACCTCGCACAGATACGCAGTATTTT. The entire variable domain, with the rest obtained from reference TRBV11-2 and TRBJ2-3, is as follows: EAGVAQSPRYKIIEKRQSVAFWCNPISGHATLYWYQQILGQGPKLLIQFQNNGVVDDSQLPKDRFSAERLKGVDSTLKIQPAKLEDSAVYLCASSSGQGEPRTDTQYFGPGTRLTVL.

This chain uses TRBV5-6 with TRBJ2-1, with TRBD2 matching over 8 bases. The germline gives CDR1 SGHDT, CDR2 YYEEEE. The CDR3 runs 17 residues. The J segment lost 4 bases and the V segment lost 4 bases, leaving 13 bases of the junction unmatched. In DNA form, the CDR3 reads TGTGCCAGCAGCCGGGGGGGCAGCGGGGGAGGATACAATGAGCAGTTCTTC. Translated: CASSRGGSGGGYNEQFF. Full variable domain (outside the CDR3, taken from reference TRBV5-6 and TRBJ2-1): DAGVTQSPTHLIKTRGQQVTLRCSPKSGHDTVSWYQQALGQGPQFIFQYYEEEERQRGNFPDRFSGHQFPNYSSELNVNALLLGDSALYLCASSRGGSGGGYNEQFFGPGTRLTVL.

This chain connects TRBV20-1 to TRBJ1-2, with 9 bases that match TRBD1. This CDR3 region has 14 residues. V shed 2 bases, J shed 3 bases, and the junction held 4 bases outside the gene matches. Germline-derived CDR1 and CDR2 are DFQATT and SNEGSKA (reference sequence). The CDR3 DNA follows: TGCAGTGCTAGACAAGGGACAGGGTACTATGGCTACACCTTC. This encodes CSARQGTGYYGYTF.

This clonotype was observed many times. The chain links TRBV19 to TRBJ2-3, with 7 bases identical to TRBD2. CDR3 length: 12 residues. Germline lookup yields CDR1 LNHDA and CDR2 SQIVND (reference sequence). With V trimmed by 4 bases and J by 7 bases, 2 bases remained unmatched. The CDR3 reads CASSTSGYTQYF. DNA for the CDR3: TGTGCCAGTAGTACTAGCGGATATACGCAGTATTTT.

The chain uses TRBV19 and TRBJ2-1, with TRBD2 as a possible D gene (5 bases). Germline assignment: CDR1 LNHDA and CDR2 SQIVND (reference sequence). The CDR3 loop spans 15 amino acids. V dropped 4 bases and J dropped 4 bases, with 14 bases sitting between them. This chain's CDR3 is CASSKPGVIYNEQFF. DNA for the CDR3: TGTGCCAGTAGTAAGCCCGGGGTCATTTACAATGAGCAGTTCTTC.

This clonotype was picked up many times. The gene calls are TRBV12-3 or TRBV12-4 and TRBJ1-5, with 7 bases matching TRBD1. The CDR3 extends over 13 amino acids. Losses at the gene ends were 5 bases for V and 6 bases for J; bases not matched to a gene: 4. In DNA form, the CDR3 reads TGTGCCAGCAGTCAGGGGGAATCTCAGCCCCAGCATTTT. Protein: CASSQGESQPQHF.

There are a few counts of this clonotype. The rearrangement links TRBV20-1 to TRBJ1-4, with TRBD1 matching over 8 bases. With V trimmed by 1 base and J by 2 bases, 9 bases remained unmatched. The CDR3 contains 17 residues. Germline CDR1 is DFQATT and CDR2 is SNEGSKA (reference sequence). CDR3 DNA: TGCAGTGCTAGAGGAGCGGTCAGGGGGCAGACTAATGAAAAACTGTTTTTT. Translating gives CSARGAVRGQTNEKLFF.

This clonotype was seen more than once but under ten times. The gene calls are TRBV5-8 and TRBJ1-3; D uncertain. Germline V gives CDR1 SGHTS, CDR2 YDEGEE. V lost 2 bases to trimming and J lost 2 bases, with 11 bases between them. This CDR3 region has 15 residues. CDR3: CASSLLGWAGNTIYF. The CDR3 DNA sequence: TGTGCCAGCAGCTTACTAGGCTGGGCTGGAAACACCATATATTTT.

The sample holds many counts of this clonotype. The rearrangement links TRBV2 to TRBJ1-1, with D perhaps TRBD1 (5 bases). CDR1 is SNHLY, CDR2 FYNNEI, per germline. CDR3 length equals 13 residues. The V end was cut by 8 bases, the J end by 4 bases, with 14 bases between. The CDR3 sequence is CASHSGGVTEAFF. The CDR3 coding sequence is TGTGCCAGCCATTCCGGGGGTGTCACTGAAGCTTTCTTT. The entire variable domain, with the rest obtained from reference TRBV2 and TRBJ1-1, is as follows: EPEVTQTPSHQVTQMGQEVILRCVPISNHLYFYWYRQILGQKVEFLVSFYNNEISEKSEIFDDQFSVERPDGSNFTLKIRSTKLEDSAMYFCASHSGGVTEAFFGQGTRLTVV.